This TCR beta chain originates from a study of cytomegalovirus exposure and HLA in healthy donors. General observations from the study: The classifier reportedly diagnosed cytomegalovirus status with high specificity and sensitivity. The majority of TCR sequences were rare, yet some public TCRs appeared in many donors.

The donors formed part of the roughly 120-subject validation cohort, distinct from the approximately 670-subject first cohort. Here immunoSEQ multiplex PCR was the method, and the copy in TCRdb shows in-frame clones only, minus some. This table holds fewer than 120,000 clones, about 92% found once. Of note for this clone: The target antigen is unknown.

This CDR3 contains 15 residues. The V segment lost 3 bases and the J segment 8 bases; nucleotides outside the gene matches: 8. Germline values: CDR1 SGHDT, CDR2 YYEEEE. This TCR was recovered from a woman between 18 and 30 years old in good health and CMV-seronegative. The J gene is TRBJ2-1, the V gene TRBV5-6; TRBD1 matches 10 bases. Sequencing used PBMCs. This CDR3 reads CASSYRDRGPHEQFF. The CDR3 DNA reads as TGTGCCAGCAGCTACCGGGACAGGGGCCCTCATGAGCAGTTCTTC.